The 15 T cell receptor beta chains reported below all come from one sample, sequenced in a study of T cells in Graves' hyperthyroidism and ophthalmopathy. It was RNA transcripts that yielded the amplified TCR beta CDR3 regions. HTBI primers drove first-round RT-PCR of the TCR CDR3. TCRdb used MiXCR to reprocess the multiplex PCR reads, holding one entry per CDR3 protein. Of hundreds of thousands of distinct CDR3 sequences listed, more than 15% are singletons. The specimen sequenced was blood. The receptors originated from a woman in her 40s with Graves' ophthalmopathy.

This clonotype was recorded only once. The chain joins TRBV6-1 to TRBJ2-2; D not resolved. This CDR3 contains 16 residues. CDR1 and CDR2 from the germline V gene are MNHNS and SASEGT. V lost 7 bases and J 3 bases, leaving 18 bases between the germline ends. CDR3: CASKDRAVLDTGELFF. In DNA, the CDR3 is TGTGCCAGCAAAGATCGGGCCGTCCTAGACACCGGGGAGCTGTTTTTT.

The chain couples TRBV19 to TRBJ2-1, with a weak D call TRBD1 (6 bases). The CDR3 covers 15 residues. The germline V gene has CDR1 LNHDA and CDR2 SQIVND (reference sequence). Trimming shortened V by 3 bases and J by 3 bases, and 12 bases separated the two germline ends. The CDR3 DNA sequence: TGTGCCAGTAGTATGACAGAAGGGGGCTACAATGAGCAGTTCTTC. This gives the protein CASSMTEGGYNEQFF.

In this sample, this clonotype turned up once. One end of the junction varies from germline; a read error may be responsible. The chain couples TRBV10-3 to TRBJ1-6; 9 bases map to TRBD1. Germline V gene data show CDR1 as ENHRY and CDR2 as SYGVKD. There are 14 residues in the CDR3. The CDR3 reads CAIRPGQGYSPFHF. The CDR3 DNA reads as TGTGCCATCAGGCCGGGACAGGGATATTCACCCTTCCACTTT.

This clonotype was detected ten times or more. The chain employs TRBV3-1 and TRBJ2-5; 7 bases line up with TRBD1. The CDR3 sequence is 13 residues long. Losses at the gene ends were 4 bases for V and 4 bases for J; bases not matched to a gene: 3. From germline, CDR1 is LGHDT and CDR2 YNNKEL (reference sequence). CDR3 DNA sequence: TGTGCCAGCAGCCCGGGGACAGTAGAGACCCAGTACTTC. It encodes CASSPGTVETQYF.

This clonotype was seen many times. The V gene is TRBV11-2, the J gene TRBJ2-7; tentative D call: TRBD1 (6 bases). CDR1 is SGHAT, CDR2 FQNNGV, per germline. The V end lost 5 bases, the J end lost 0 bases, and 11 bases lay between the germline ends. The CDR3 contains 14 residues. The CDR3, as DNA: TGTGCCAGCAGCCAGGGGCGCCGCTCCTACGAGCAGTACTTC. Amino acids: CASSQGRRSYEQYF.

This chain's CDR3 is CASSRGGTTVADTQYF. DNA of the CDR3: TGTGCCAGCAGCCGCGGCGGGACTACAGTCGCAGATACGCAGTATTTT. The chain links TRBV5-4 to TRBJ2-3; the match to TRBD2 covers 7 bases. Trimming took 4 bases from V and 4 from J; bases not matched to a gene: 12. Germline lookup yields CDR1 SGHNT and CDR2 YYREEE (reference sequence). The CDR3 is 16 amino acids. The entire variable domain, with the rest obtained from reference TRBV5-4 and TRBJ2-3, is as follows: ETGVTQSPTHLIKTRGQQVTLRCSSQSGHNTVSWYQQALGQGPQFIFQYYREEENGRGNFPPRFSGLQFPNYSSELNVNALELDDSALYLCASSRGGTTVADTQYFGPGTRLTVL.

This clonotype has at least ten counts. CDR3 in DNA: TGTGCCAGCAGGCCCGTTGGTACTAGCGGTTACAATGAGCAGTTCTTC. Protein product: CASRPVGTSGYNEQFF. The chain couples TRBV27 to TRBJ2-1; 8 nucleotides match TRBD2. CDR3 length: 16 residues. Germline-derived CDR1 and CDR2 are MNHEY and SMNVEV (reference sequence). V shed 6 bases and J 4 bases; nucleotides not matched to a gene: 11.

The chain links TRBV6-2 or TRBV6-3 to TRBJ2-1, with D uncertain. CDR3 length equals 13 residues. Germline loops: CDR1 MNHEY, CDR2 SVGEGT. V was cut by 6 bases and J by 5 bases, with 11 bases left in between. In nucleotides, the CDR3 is TGTGCCAGCAGAATACCTGGCCACAATGAGCAGTTCTTC. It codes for CASRIPGHNEQFF.

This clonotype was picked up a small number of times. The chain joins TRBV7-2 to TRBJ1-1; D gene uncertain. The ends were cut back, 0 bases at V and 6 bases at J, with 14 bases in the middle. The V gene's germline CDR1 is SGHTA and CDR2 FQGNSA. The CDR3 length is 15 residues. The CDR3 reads CASSLAEAWPAEAFF. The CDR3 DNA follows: TGTGCCAGCAGCTTAGCTGAGGCCTGGCCTGCTGAAGCTTTCTTT.

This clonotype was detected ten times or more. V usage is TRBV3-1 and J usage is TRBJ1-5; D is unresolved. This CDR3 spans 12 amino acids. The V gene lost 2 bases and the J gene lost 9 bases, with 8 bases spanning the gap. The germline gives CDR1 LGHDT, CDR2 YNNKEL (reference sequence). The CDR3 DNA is TGTGCCAGCAGCCAATCTGGTCCGCCCCAGCATTTT. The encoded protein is CASSQSGPPQHF.

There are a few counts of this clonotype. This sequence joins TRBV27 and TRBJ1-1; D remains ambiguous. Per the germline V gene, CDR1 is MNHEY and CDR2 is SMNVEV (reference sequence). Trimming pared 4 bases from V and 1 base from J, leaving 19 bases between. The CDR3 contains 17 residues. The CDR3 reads CASSSDGIGIANTEAFF. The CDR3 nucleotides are TGTGCCAGCAGTTCCGACGGAATAGGGATCGCGAACACTGAAGCTTTCTTT.

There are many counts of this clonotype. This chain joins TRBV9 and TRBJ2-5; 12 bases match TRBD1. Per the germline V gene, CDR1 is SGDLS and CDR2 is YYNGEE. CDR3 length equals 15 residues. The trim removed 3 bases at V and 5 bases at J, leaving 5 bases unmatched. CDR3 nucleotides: TGTGCCAGCAGCGAAGGGACAGGGGGCTTTGAGACCCAGTACTTC. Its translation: CASSEGTGGFETQYF.

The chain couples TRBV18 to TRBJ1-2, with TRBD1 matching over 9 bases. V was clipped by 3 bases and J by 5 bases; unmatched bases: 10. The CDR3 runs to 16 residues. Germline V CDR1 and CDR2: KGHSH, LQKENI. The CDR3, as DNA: TGTGCCAGCTCACCCTTCCAGGAGGGACAGGGTTATGGCTACACCTTC. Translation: CASSPFQEGQGYGYTF.

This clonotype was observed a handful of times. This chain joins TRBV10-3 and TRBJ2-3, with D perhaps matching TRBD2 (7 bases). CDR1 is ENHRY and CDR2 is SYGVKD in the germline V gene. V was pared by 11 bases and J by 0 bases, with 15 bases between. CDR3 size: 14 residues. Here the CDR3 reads CAASSGQSTDTQYF. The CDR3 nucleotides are TGTGCCGCGTCTAGCGGACAGAGCACAGATACGCAGTATTTT.

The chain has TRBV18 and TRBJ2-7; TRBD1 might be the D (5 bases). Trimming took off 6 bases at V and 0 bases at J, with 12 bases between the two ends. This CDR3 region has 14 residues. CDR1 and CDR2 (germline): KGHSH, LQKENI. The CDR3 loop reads CASSHYDSSYEQYF. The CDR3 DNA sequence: TGTGCCAGCTCCCATTACGACAGCTCCTACGAGCAGTACTTC.